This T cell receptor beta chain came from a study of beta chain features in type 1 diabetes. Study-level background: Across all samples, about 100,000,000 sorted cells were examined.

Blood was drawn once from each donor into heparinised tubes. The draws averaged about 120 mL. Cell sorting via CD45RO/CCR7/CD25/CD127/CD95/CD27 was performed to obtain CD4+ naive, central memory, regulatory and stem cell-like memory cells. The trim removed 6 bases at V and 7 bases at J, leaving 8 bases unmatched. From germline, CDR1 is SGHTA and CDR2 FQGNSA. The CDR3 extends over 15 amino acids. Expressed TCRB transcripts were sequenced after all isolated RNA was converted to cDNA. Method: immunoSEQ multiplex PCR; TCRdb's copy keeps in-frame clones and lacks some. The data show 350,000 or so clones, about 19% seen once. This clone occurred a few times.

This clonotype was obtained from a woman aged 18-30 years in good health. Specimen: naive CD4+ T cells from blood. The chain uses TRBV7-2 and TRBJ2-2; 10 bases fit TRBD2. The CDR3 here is CASSTIAGGVGELFF. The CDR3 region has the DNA TGTGCCAGCAGTACTATAGCGGGGGGAGTCGGGGAGCTGTTTTTT.